This TCR beta chain originates from a study of control samples from healthy donors and cancer patients. TCRdb's table, derived via immunoSEQ multiplex PCR, lists solely in-frame clones and lacks some. The sample holds about 120,000 clones; about 94% are singletons and the top ten take roughly 2.6%. J was trimmed by 2 bases and V by 0 bases; bases with no gene match: 6. CDR3 length: 17 amino acids. Germline CDR1 reads LGHNT; CDR2 reads FRNRAP. The V and J genes are TRBV12-5 and TRBJ2-3; 9 nucleotides match TRBD2. Sequences were obtained from blood. This clonotype originated in a man aged 30 to 45 in good health. CDR3 sequence: CASGLVLAGADTDTQYF. CDR3 nucleotides: TGTGCTAGTGGTTTGGTGTTAGCGGGGGCCGACACAGATACGCAGTATTTT. Full variable domain (remainder filled in from reference TRBV12-5 and TRBJ2-3): DARVTQTPRHKVTEMGQEVTMRCQPILGHNTVFWYRQTMMQGLELLAYFRNRAPLDDSGMPKDRFSAEMPDATLATLKIQPSEPRDSAVYFCASGLVLAGADTDTQYFGPGTRLTVL.